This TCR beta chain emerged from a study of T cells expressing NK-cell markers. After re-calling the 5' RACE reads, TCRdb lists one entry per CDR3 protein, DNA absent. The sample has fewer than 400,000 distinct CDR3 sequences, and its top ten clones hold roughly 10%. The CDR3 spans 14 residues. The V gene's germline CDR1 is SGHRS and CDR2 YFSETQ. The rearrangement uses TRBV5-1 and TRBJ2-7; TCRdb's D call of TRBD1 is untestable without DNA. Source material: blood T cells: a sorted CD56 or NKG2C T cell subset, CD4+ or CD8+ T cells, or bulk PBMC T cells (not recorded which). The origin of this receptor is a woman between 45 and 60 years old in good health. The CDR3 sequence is CASSLNRGQNEQYF.